Following are 3 T cell receptor beta chains from one sample sequenced in a study of Graves' ophthalmopathy and Graves' hyperthyroidism. The TCR beta CDR3 regions underwent amplification from RNA transcripts. Second-round multiplex PCR came after first-round RT-PCR with HTBI primers. TCRdb processed the multiplex PCR reads anew with MiXCR; each CDR3 protein has one entry. This table has about 640,000 distinct CDR3 sequences, under 50% appearing once. Sequenced: peripheral blood. These receptors were obtained from an adult man with Graves' ophthalmopathy.

A remark on this clonotype: This may be a read error, as it is one base from a much larger clone. The CDR3 DNA follows: TGTGCCAGCAGTGGCTCAGGGACAACCGAGCAGTACTTC. Protein: CASSGSGTTEQYF. This chain joins TRBV6-6 and TRBJ2-7, with a tentative D call TRBD1 (6 bases). The germline gives CDR1 MNHNY, CDR2 SVGAGI (reference sequence). V was cut by 5 bases and J by 6 bases, with 14 bases left in between. There are 13 residues in the CDR3.

This chain uses TRBV10-3 with TRBJ1-1, with D perhaps matching TRBD1 (6 bases). From germline, CDR1 is ENHRY and CDR2 SYGVKD. The CDR3 spans 16 residues. V was clipped by 4 bases and J by 3 bases, with 18 bases between them. This chain's CDR3 is CAISVGSLNRDTEAFF. Written as DNA, the CDR3 is TGTGCCATCAGTGTAGGCAGCTTAAACAGGGACACTGAAGCTTTCTTT.

This clonotype was found many times. The chain couples TRBV29-1 to TRBJ2-5, with TRBD1 identical over 10 bases. Germline CDR1 SQVTM, CDR2 ANQGSEA. CDR3 length: 16 residues. V shed 6 bases and J 3 bases; nucleotides not matched to a gene: 13. The CDR3 spells CSVATFGTGVKETQYF. The CDR3 DNA sequence: TGCAGCGTCGCGACCTTTGGGACAGGGGTAAAAGAGACCCAGTACTTC.